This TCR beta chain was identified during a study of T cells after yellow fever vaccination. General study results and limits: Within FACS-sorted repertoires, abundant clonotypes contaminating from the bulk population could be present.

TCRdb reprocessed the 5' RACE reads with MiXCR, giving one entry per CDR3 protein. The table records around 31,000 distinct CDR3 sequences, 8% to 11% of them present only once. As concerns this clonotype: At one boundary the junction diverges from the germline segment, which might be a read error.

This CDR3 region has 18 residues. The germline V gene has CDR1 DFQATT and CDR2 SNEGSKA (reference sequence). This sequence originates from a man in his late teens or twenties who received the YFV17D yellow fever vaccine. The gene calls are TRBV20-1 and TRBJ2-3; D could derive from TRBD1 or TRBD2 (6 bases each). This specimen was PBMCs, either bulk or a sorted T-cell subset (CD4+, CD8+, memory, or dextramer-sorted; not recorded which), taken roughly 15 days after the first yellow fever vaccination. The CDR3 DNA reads TGCTGTGCTAGGTTACCCGGGTCGGGGGCATGGGTGACAGATACGCAGTATTTT. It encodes CCARLPGSGAWVTDTQYF.